Given below is one T cell receptor beta chain in context. Its antigen remains unknown. Only in-frame clones appear in the TCRdb table, and some are missing; sequencing was by immunoSEQ multiplex PCR. The data show 45,000 to 50,000 clones, with over 80% seen just once and approximately 6% held by the top ten. These data originate in a study of graft-versus-host responses after intestinal transplantation. About the study: Transplants given to recipients were multivisceral, liver-intestinal, or isolated intestinal. Every recipient underwent anti-thymocyte globulin induction, then tacrolimus and steroids for approximately three years. The study's findings and limits: Allograft graft-versus-host to host-versus-graft clonal ratios ran high in patients with graft-donor T cell macrochimerism. The authors found GvH clones in recipient marrow, some appearing first in ileum or blood.

The CDR3 has 12 amino acids. V dropped 2 bases and J dropped 3 bases, with 8 bases sitting between them. Germline V gene data show CDR1 as GTSNPN and CDR2 as SVGIG (reference sequence). The source of this sequence is a human patient who received an intestinal transplant, so some T cells may come from the graft donor. This sample comprised PBMCs, obtained roughly 860 days after a first intestinal transplant, on the day of a second. The chain carries TRBV30 and TRBJ2-7; D remains ambiguous. The CDR3 is CAWSPTFYEQYF. The CDR3 DNA is TGTGCCTGGAGTCCGACCTTCTACGAGCAGTACTTC.